Shown below are 27 T cell receptor beta chains from a single sample sequenced in a study of T cell repertoires in cytomegalovirus infection. TCRdb ran MiXCR on the reads and lists one entry per CDR3 protein. The data contain some 300,000 distinct CDR3 sequences, roughly 9.3% of them singletons. The source material was PBMCs. These receptors all stem from a human donor in good health (CMV status not recorded). Some clones in this sample may be carry-over from other donors' samples.

This clonotype was recorded many times. The chain is built from TRBV7-6 and TRBJ2-5, with TRBD1 matching over 10 bases. The V gene end was trimmed by 4 bases and the J gene end by 4 bases; junction bases not matched to a gene: 9. The CDR3 runs 16 residues. Germline CDR1 SGHVS, CDR2 FNYEAQ. This chain's CDR3 is CASSYPGQGTAETQYF. The CDR3 nucleotides read TGTGCCAGCAGCTACCCGGGACAGGGGACAGCAGAGACCCAGTACTTC.

This clonotype was counted many times. The chain recombines TRBV20-1 with TRBJ2-7; the D is unclear. Germline CDR1 DFQATT, CDR2 SNEGSKA (reference sequence). This CDR3 contains 12 residues. V was shortened by 1 base and J by 3 bases, with 7 bases between the two germline ends. The CDR3 region has the DNA TGCAGTGCTAGAGGCGGTCGCTACGAGCAGTACTTC. Translation gives CSARGGRYEQYF.

This clonotype was counted many times. The gene calls are TRBV12-3 or TRBV12-4 and TRBJ1-2; no definite D call. V lost 3 bases and J lost 2, with 10 bases in between. CDR3 length: 14 amino acids. CDR3 in DNA: TGTGCCAGCAGTTTCAGAGCTCGGAACTATGGCTACACCTTC. This sequence encodes CASSFRARNYGYTF.

This clonotype was seen a few times. The rearrangement joins TRBV5-6 to TRBJ1-2, with 7 bases that match TRBD1. Germline values: CDR1 SGHDT, CDR2 YYEEEE. V shed 4 bases and J 6 bases; nucleotides not matched to a gene: 15. This CDR3 contains 16 residues. Here the CDR3 DNA reads TGTGCCAGCAGCAAATTATCCCCCGGGACAGCCAATGGCTACACCTTC. As protein: CASSKLSPGTANGYTF.

The V call is TRBV11-2, the J call TRBJ1-1; 10 bases line up with TRBD1. Trimming took 5 bases from V and 6 from J; bases not matched to a gene: 9. Germline-derived CDR1 and CDR2 are SGHAT and FQNNGV. The CDR3 runs 15 residues. The CDR3 DNA follows: TGTGCCAGCAGCCCCACGGACAGGGGGAGAGCTGAAGCTTTCTTT. Its translation is CASSPTDRGRAEAFF.

This clonotype came up many times. The CDR3 loop reads CSARGLAPYNEQFF. CDR3 in DNA: TGCAGTGCTAGAGGTCTAGCGCCCTACAATGAGCAGTTCTTC. This sequence joins TRBV20-1 and TRBJ2-1, with a possible D match to TRBD2 (6 bases). The germline CDR1 and CDR2 sequences are DFQATT and SNEGSKA (reference sequence). The CDR3 covers 14 residues. V lost 1 base and J 2 bases, leaving 9 bases between the germline ends.

This clonotype has at least ten counts. The V call is TRBV27, the J call TRBJ1-1; 9 bases map to TRBD1. Germline V lookup: CDR1 MNHEY, CDR2 SMNVEV (reference sequence). The CDR3 is made up of 13 amino acids. V lost 4 bases and J lost 7; bases outside the gene matches: 4. The CDR3 region is CASSSDRGYEAFF. In DNA, the CDR3 is TGTGCCAGCAGTTCGGACAGGGGCTATGAAGCTTTCTTT.

This clonotype was observed at least ten times. The J gene is TRBJ2-2, the V gene TRBV6-4; maybe TRBD1 (5 bases). The CDR3 length is 14 residues. Germline V gene sequence: CDR1 MRHNA, CDR2 SNTAGT. The V gene lost 5 bases and the J gene lost 0 bases, with 7 bases spanning the gap. The CDR3 loop reads CASSQGANTGELFF. The CDR3 DNA reads TGTGCCAGCAGTCAGGGTGCGAACACCGGGGAGCTGTTTTTT.

This clonotype has a count of ten or more. The chain is built from TRBV18 and TRBJ2-7, with TRBD1 as a possible D gene (6 bases). The ends were cut back, 0 bases at V and 4 bases at J, with 13 bases in the middle. Germline lookup yields CDR1 KGHSH and CDR2 LQKENI. The CDR3 is made up of 15 amino acids. The CDR3 spells CASSPPGAGAYEQYF. CDR3 coding DNA: TGTGCCAGCTCACCACCAGGGGCAGGGGCGTACGAGCAGTACTTC. Looking up the rest from reference TRBV18 and TRBJ2-7 gives the full variable domain: NAGVMQNPRHLVRRRGQEARLRCSPMKGHSHVYWYRQLPEEGLKFMVYLQKENIIDESGMPKERFSAEFPKEGPSILRIQQVVRGDSAAYFCASSPPGAGAYEQYFGPGTRLTVT.

V and J are TRBV20-1 and TRBJ1-5; D is undetermined. There are 12 residues in the CDR3. V was pared by 5 bases and J by 5 bases, with 10 bases between. From germline, CDR1 is DFQATT and CDR2 SNEGSKA (reference sequence). The CDR3 is CSALNSDQPQHF. CDR3 nucleotides: TGCAGTGCTCTTAACTCGGATCAGCCCCAGCATTTT.

This clonotype was counted at least ten times. CDR3 bases: TGTGCCAGCGGTTGGACAGGGAGCTCTGGAAACACCATATATTTT. It is translated as CASGWTGSSGNTIYF. The J gene is TRBJ1-3, the V gene TRBV25-1; 8 bases map to TRBD1. Germline V gene data show CDR1 as MGHDK and CDR2 as SYGVNS. The CDR3 runs to 15 residues. The trim removed 8 bases at V and 0 bases at J, leaving 6 bases unmatched.

This clonotype has a count of ten or more. The chain recombines TRBV5-6 with TRBJ1-1; 8 positions match TRBD1. The CDR3 is 16 amino acids. CDR1 is SGHDT, CDR2 YYEEEE, per germline. The trim removed 1 base at V and 1 base at J, leaving 6 bases unmatched. CDR3 sequence: CASSLQGASWNTEAFF. CDR3 nucleotide sequence: TGTGCCAGCAGCTTGCAGGGGGCAAGTTGGAACACTGAAGCTTTCTTT.

This clonotype was found a few times. In nucleotides, the CDR3 is TGTGCCAGCAGACAGGGAGTGGGGGGTCGACAAGAGACCCAGTACTTC. Its protein product is CASRQGVGGRQETQYF. The rearrangement links TRBV12-3 or TRBV12-4 to TRBJ2-5; D is tentatively TRBD1 or TRBD2 (6 bases each). The CDR3 is 16 residues long. V gave up 6 bases and J gave up 2 bases, with 19 bases separating them.

This clonotype was observed a few times. V usage is TRBV28 and J usage is TRBJ2-3, with 7 bases aligning to TRBD2. CDR1 is MDHEN and CDR2 is SYDVKM in the germline V gene. Losses at the gene ends were 7 bases for V and 1 base for J; bases not matched to a gene: 5. This CDR3 is built from 14 residues. The CDR3 protein is CASTPGGGTDTQYF. The CDR3, as DNA: TGTGCCAGCACCCCGGGGGGAGGCACAGATACGCAGTATTTT.

At least ten counts were recorded for this clonotype. The rearrangement links TRBV6-1 to TRBJ2-3; D is ambiguous. CDR1 and CDR2 from the germline V gene are MNHNS and SASEGT. The length of the CDR3 is 17 residues. V was clipped by 0 bases and J by 0 bases, with 13 bases between them. As DNA, the CDR3 is TGTGCCAGCAGTGAAGCGCTTTCAGGTGGAAGCACAGATACGCAGTATTTT. Protein sequence: CASSEALSGGSTDTQYF.

This clonotype was seen repeatedly, ten times or more. The J gene is TRBJ1-3, the V gene TRBV7-9; 7 bases agree with TRBD1. The CDR3 extends over 15 amino acids. The germline CDR1 and CDR2 sequences are SEHNR and FQNEAQ (reference sequence). V dropped 8 bases and J dropped 0; count of bases not matched to a gene: 7. The CDR3 DNA is TGTGCCAGCGGGGACAGATCGAACTCTGGAAACACCATATATTTT. Its translation: CASGDRSNSGNTIYF.

Many counts were recorded for this clonotype. The chain employs TRBV7-9 and TRBJ2-1; 7 bases align to TRBD1. V lost 5 bases to trimming and J lost 1 base; unmatched junction nucleotides: 5. The CDR3 is 15 amino acids. Germline CDR1 and CDR2: SEHNR and FQNEAQ (reference sequence). The DNA of the CDR3 is TGTGCCAGCAGCCCGCCGACAGGGTCCTACAATGAGCAGTTCTTC. It codes for CASSPPTGSYNEQFF.

This clonotype was observed at least ten times. V gene TRBV28 combines with J gene TRBJ1-4, with D maybe TRBD1 (6 bases). Germline V lookup: CDR1 MDHEN, CDR2 SYDVKM. This CDR3 has 13 amino acids. Trimming cost V 5 bases and J 12 bases, with 16 bases left between them. CDR3 DNA: TGTGCCAGCAGTAACCCTGACAGGAAGGAACTGTTTTTT. As protein: CASSNPDRKELFF.

In its sample, this clonotype was seen many times. The chain recombines TRBV20-1 with TRBJ2-7; D possibly corresponds to TRBD1 (5 bases). Trimming took off 2 bases at V and 3 bases at J, with 14 bases between the two ends. Germline values: CDR1 DFQATT, CDR2 SNEGSKA (reference sequence). This CDR3 spans 14 amino acids. The CDR3, as DNA: TGCAGTGCTAGAAGTATCGACAGCCTCTACGAGCAGTACGTC. This encodes CSARSIDSLYEQYV.

In this sample, this clonotype turned up many times. This chain connects TRBV28 to TRBJ2-1; D gene ambiguous. The V end was cut by 6 bases, the J end by 0 bases, with 15 bases between. Germline CDR1 MDHEN, CDR2 SYDVKM. CDR3 length equals 16 residues. The CDR3 DNA follows: TGTGCCAGCAGGCAAGGCTCTAGGTCCTCCTACAATGAGCAGTTCTTC. This codes for CASRQGSRSSYNEQFF.

This clonotype has ten or more counts. The chain couples TRBV12-3 or TRBV12-4 to TRBJ1-2; TRBD1 aligns across 7 bases. Trimming took 3 bases from V and 5 from J; bases not matched to a gene: 6. The CDR3 is made up of 14 amino acids. The CDR3 nucleotides are TGTGCCAGCAGTTTCGGGACAGCAAATTATGGCTACACCTTC. This sequence encodes CASSFGTANYGYTF.

A few counts support this clonotype. The chain uses TRBV20-1 and TRBJ2-1, with D possibly matching TRBD2 (6 bases). V was cut by 0 bases and J by 8 bases, with 14 bases left in between. Germline CDR1 is DFQATT and CDR2 is SNEGSKA (reference sequence). The length of the CDR3 is 14 residues. The CDR3 nucleotides read TGCAGTGCTAGAGATCTGGGGGGTACGGATGAGCAGTTCTTC. It yields the protein CSARDLGGTDEQFF.

V and J are TRBV5-5 and TRBJ1-5; possibly TRBD1 for D (5 bases). Trimming pared 4 bases from V and 0 bases from J, leaving 14 bases between. The CDR3 loop spans 16 amino acids. Germline values: CDR1 SGHKS, CDR2 YYEKEE (reference sequence). The CDR3 protein is CASSIGQDYSNQPQHF. CDR3 DNA sequence: TGTGCCAGCAGCATAGGACAAGATTATAGCAATCAGCCCCAGCATTTT.

This clonotype was recorded at least ten times. The rearrangement joins TRBV15 to TRBJ1-2; 7 bases are a match to TRBD1. With 5 bases clipped from V and 1 base from J, the junction kept 7 bases outside the gene matches. This CDR3 comprises 15 residues. Germline lookup yields CDR1 LNHNV and CDR2 YYDKDF (reference sequence). The CDR3 spells CATSARRDSNYGYTF. The CDR3, as DNA: TGTGCCACCAGCGCCCGCCGGGACAGTAACTATGGCTACACCTTC.

This clonotype was counted many times. V is TRBV15 and J is TRBJ2-4; D tentatively reads TRBD1 or TRBD2 (5 bases each). The CDR3 has 14 amino acids. The germline V and J ends were trimmed by 1 base and 6 bases, with 10 bases remaining between them. Per the germline V gene, CDR1 is LNHNV and CDR2 is YYDKDF (reference sequence). The DNA for the CDR3 is TGTGCCACCAGCAGAGCTGGGACCCCAAACATTCAGTACTTC. This gives the protein CATSRAGTPNIQYF.

There are many counts of this clonotype. CDR3 in amino acids: CASSERGTEAFF. CDR3 sequence (DNA): TGCGCCAGCAGTGAAAGAGGAACTGAAGCTTTCTTT. The chain couples TRBV10-1 to TRBJ1-1; D is ambiguous. This CDR3 spans 12 amino acids. The V gene lost 3 bases and the J gene lost 5 bases, with 7 bases spanning the gap. CDR1 WNHNN and CDR2 SYGVQD come from the germline V gene (reference sequence).

This clonotype showed up many times. This chain uses TRBV12-3 or TRBV12-4 with TRBJ2-3, with 9 bases matching TRBD2. The CDR3 sequence is 15 residues long. V gave up 7 bases and J gave up 2 bases; unmatched junction bases: 7. The CDR3 nucleotides are TGTGCCAGCATATTAGCGGGGGCGCCCACAGATACGCAGTATTTT. This codes for CASILAGAPTDTQYF.